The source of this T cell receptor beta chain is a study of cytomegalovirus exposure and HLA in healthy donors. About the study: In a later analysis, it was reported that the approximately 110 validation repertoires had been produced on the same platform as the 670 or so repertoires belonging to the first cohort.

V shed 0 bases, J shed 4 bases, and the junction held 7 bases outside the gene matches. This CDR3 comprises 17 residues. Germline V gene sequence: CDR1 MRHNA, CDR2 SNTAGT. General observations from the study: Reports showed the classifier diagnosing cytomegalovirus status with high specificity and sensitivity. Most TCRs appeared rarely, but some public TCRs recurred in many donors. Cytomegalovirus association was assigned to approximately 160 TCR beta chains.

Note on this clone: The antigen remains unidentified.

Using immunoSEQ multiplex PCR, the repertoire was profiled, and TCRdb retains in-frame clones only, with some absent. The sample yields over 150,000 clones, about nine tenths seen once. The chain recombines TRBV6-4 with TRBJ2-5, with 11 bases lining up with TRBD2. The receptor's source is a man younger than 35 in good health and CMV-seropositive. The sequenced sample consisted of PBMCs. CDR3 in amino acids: CASSDSRLAGYLETQYF. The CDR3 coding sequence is TGTGCCAGCAGTGACTCGAGACTAGCGGGATATCTAGAGACCCAGTACTTC.